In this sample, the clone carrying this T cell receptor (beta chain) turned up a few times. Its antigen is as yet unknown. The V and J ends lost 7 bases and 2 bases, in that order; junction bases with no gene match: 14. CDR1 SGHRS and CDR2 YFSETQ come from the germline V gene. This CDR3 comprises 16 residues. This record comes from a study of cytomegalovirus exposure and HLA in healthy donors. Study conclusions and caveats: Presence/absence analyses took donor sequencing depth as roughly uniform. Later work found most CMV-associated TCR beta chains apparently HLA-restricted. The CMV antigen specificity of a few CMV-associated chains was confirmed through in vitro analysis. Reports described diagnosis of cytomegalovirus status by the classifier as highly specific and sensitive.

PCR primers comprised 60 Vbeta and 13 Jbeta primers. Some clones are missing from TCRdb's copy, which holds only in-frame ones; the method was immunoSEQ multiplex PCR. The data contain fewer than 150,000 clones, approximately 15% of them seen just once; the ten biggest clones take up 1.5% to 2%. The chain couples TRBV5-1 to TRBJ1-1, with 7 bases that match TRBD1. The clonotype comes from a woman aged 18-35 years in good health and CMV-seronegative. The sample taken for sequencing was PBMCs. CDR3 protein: CASCTISGTANTEAFF. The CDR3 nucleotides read TGCGCCAGCTGCACGATTTCCGGGACAGCCAACACTGAAGCTTTCTTT.